This TCR beta chain was observed in a study of blood T cells in healthy people across ages. This clonotype was seen repeatedly, ten times or more. The extraction recovered at least 5 micrograms of total RNA per sample. CDR3 length: 13 residues. CDR1 is SQVTM and CDR2 is ANQGSEA in the germline V gene. The V and J ends lost 4 bases and 0 bases respectively, with 7 bases between them. Through a sample-barcoded 5' primer and a J-beta primer mix, a second PCR was run for roughly 7 to 12 cycles. The template-switch adaptor, which had 12 random nucleotides, put a tag on each cDNA molecule. MiXCR was run by TCRdb on the 5' RACE reads, yielding one entry per CDR3 protein. The sample has hundreds of thousands of distinct CDR3 sequences, around 41% seen once.

J is TRBJ1-5 and V is TRBV29-1; D remains unclear. Sequences were obtained from blood. The clonotype was recovered from a man older than 75 in good health. The CDR3 loop is CSVGTTSNQPQHF. The CDR3 DNA is TGCAGCGTTGGTACTACTAGCAATCAGCCCCAGCATTTT.